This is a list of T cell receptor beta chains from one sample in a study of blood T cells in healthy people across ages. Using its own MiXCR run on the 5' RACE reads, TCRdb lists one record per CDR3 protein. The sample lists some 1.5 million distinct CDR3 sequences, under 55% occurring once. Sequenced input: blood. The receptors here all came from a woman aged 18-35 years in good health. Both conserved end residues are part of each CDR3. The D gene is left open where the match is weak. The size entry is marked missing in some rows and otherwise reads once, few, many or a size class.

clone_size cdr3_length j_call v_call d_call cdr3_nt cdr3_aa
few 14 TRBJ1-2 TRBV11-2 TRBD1 TGTGCCAGCAGGGCTGACAGGGCCATCTATGGCTACACCTTC CASRADRAIYGYTF
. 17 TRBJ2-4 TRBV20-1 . TGCAGTGTCAGCAGTTTAGGACAGACCATAGCCAAAAACATTCAGTACTTC CSVSSLGQTIAKNIQYF
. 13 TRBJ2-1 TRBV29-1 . TGCAGCGTTGTACAGGAACCAGGGGATGAGCAGTTCTTC CSVVQEPGDEQFF
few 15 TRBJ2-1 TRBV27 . TGTGCCAGCACAAGGCACCTGAGCTCCTACAATGAGCAGTTCTTC CASTRHLSSYNEQFF
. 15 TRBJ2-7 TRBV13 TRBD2 TGTGCCAGCACTAGCGGGGACACCCGGGGTTACGAGCAGTACTTC CASTSGDTRGYEQYF
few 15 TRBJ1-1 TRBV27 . TGTGCCAGCAGTTCAGGGCCGAGGAGGCACACTGAAGCTTTCTTT CASSSGPRRHTEAFF
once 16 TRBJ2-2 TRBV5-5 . TGTGCCAGCAGTCCCCAGGGGGGCCTGAACACCGGGGAGCTGTTTTTT CASSPQGGLNTGELFF
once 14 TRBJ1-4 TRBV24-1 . TGTGCCACCAGTGACCCCTCGACACACGAAAAACTGTTTTTT CATSDPSTHEKLFF
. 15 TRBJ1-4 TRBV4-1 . TGCGCCAGCAGCCCCCGAGGGCAGAAATATGAAAAACTGTTTTTT CASSPRGQKYEKLFF
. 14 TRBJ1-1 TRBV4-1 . TGCGCCAGCAGCCAAGGGATACAGGCGGGTGAAGCTTTCTTT CASSQGIQAGEAFF
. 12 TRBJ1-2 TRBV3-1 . TGTGCCAGCAGCCACTTCCCTGTTGGCTACACCTTC CASSHFPVGYTF